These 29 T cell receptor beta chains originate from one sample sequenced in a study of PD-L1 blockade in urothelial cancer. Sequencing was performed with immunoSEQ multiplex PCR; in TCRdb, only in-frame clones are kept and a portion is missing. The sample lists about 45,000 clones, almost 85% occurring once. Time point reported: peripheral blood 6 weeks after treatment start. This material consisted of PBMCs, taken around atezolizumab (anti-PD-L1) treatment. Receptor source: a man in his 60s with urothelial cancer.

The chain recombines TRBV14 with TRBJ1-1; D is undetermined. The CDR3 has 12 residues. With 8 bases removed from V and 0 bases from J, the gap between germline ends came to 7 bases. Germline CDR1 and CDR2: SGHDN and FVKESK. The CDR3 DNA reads TGTGCCAGCGGTCAGATGAACACTGAAGCTTTCTTT. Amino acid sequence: CASGQMNTEAFF.

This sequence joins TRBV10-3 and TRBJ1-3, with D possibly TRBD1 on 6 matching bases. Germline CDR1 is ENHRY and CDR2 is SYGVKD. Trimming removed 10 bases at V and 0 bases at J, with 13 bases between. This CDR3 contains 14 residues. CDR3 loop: CATQGGNSGNTIYF. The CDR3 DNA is TGTGCCACACAGGGCGGCAACTCTGGAAACACCATATATTTT.

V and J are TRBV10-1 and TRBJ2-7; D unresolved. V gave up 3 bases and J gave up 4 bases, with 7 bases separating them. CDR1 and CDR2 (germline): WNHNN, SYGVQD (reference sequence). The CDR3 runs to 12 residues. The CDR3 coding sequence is TGCGCCAGCAGTGATTTGAGTTACGAGCAGTACTTC. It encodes CASSDLSYEQYF.

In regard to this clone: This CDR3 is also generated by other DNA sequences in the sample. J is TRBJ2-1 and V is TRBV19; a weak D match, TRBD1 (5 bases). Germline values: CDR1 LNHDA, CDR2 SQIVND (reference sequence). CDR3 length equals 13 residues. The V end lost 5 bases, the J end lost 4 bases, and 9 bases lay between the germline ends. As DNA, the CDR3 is TGTGCCAGTAGTGCGGACACATACAATGAGCAGTTCTTC. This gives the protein CASSADTYNEQFF.

The CDR3 protein is CASRTSGSGTDTQYF. As DNA, the CDR3 is TGCGCCAGCAGGACTAGCGGGAGTGGGACAGATACGCAGTATTTT. The gene calls are TRBV5-1 and TRBJ2-3; TRBD2 aligns across 12 bases. The CDR3 extends over 15 amino acids. The V and J ends lost 5 bases and 3 bases, in that order; junction bases with no gene match: 4. CDR1 and CDR2 (germline): SGHRS, YFSETQ.

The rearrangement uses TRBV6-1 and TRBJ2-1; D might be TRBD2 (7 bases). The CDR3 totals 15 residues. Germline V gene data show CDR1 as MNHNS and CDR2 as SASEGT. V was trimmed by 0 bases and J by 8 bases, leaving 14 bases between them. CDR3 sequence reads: CASSEAQGGGHEQFF. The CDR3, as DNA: TGTGCCAGCAGTGAAGCGCAGGGCGGGGGCCATGAGCAGTTCTTC.

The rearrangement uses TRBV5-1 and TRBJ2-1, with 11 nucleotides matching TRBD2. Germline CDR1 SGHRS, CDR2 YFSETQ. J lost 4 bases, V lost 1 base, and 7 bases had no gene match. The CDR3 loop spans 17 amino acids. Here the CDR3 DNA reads TGCGCCAGCAGCTTGCTATCCGGGACTAGCGGTTACAATGAGCAGTTCTTC. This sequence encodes CASSLLSGTSGYNEQFF.

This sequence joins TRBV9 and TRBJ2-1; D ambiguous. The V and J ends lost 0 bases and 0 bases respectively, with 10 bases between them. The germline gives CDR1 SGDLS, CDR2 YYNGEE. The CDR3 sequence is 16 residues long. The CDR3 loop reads CASSVARQSSYNEQFF. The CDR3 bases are TGTGCCAGCAGCGTAGCTAGGCAGAGCTCCTACAATGAGCAGTTCTTC.

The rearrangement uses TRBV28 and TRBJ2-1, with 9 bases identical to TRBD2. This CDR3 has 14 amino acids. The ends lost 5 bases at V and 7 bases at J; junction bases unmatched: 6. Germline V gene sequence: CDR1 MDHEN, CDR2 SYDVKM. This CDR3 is CASSPTSGRNEQFF. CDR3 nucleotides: TGTGCCAGCAGTCCGACTAGCGGAAGGAATGAGCAGTTCTTC.

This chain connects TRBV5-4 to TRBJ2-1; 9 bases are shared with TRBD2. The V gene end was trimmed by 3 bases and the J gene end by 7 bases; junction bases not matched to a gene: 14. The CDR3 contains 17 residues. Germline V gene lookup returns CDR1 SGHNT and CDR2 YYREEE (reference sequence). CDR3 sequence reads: CASSSSGGRAHGNEQFF. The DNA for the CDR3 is TGTGCCAGCAGCTCTTCGGGCGGGAGGGCCCATGGAAATGAGCAGTTCTTC.

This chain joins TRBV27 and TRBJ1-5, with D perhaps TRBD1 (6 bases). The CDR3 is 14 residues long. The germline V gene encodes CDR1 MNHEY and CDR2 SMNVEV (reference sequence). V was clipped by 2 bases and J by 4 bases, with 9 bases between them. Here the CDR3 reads CASSLGQLNQPQHF. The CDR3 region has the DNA TGTGCCAGCAGTTTAGGACAGCTGAATCAGCCCCAGCATTTT.

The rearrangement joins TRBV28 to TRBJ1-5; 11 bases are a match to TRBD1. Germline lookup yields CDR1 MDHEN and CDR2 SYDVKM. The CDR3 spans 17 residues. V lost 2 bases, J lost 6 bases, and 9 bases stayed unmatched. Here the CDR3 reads CASSLPRTGGVRQPQHF. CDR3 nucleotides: TGTGCCAGCAGTTTACCCAGGACAGGGGGCGTTCGTCAGCCCCAGCATTTT.

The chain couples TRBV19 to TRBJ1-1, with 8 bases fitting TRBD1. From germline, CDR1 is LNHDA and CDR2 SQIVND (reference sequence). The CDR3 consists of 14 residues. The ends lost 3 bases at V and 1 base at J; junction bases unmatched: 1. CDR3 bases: TGTGCCAGTAGTATTGGGACAGGGAACACTGAAGCTTTCTTT. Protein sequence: CASSIGTGNTEAFF.

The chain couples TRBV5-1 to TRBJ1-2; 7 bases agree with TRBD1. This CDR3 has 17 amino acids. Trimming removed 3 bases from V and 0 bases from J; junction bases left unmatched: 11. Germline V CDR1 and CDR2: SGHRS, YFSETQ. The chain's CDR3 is CASSSHLQGYANYGYTF. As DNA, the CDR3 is TGCGCCAGCAGCTCCCACCTACAGGGGTACGCTAACTATGGCTACACCTTC.

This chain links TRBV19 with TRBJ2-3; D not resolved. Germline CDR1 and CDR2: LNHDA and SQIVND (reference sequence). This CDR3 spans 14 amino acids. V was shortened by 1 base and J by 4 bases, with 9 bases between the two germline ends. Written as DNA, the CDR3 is TGTGCCAGTAGTATAGGGGCCCCGGCAGATACGCAGTATTTT. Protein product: CASSIGAPADTQYF. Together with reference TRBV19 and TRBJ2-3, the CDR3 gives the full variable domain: DGGITQSPKYLFRKEGQNVTLSCEQNLNHDAMYWYRQDPGQGLRLIYYSQIVNDFQKGDIAEGYSVSREKKESFPLTVTSAQKNPTAFYLCASSIGAPADTQYFGPGTRLTVL.

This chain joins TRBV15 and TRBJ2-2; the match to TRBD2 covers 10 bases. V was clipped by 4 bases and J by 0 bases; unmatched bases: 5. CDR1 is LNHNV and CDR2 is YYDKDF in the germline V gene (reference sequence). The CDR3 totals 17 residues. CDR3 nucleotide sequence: TGTGCCACCAGCACCCTAGCGGGAGTCCCGAACACCGGGGAGCTGTTTTTT. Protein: CATSTLAGVPNTGELFF. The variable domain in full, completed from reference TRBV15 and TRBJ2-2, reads DAMVIQNPRYQVTQFGKPVTLSCSQTLNHNVMYWYQQKSSQAPKLLFHYYDKDFNNEADTPDNFQSRRPNTSFCFLDIRSPGLGDTAMYLCATSTLAGVPNTGELFFGEGSRLTVL.

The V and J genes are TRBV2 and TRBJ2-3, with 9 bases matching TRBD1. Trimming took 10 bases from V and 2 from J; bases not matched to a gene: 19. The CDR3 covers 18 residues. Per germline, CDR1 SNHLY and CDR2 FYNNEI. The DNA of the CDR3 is TGTGCCACCAGAGGGTCCGGACAGGGGCCTCCGTTCACAGATACGCAGTATTTT. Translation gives CATRGSGQGPPFTDTQYF.

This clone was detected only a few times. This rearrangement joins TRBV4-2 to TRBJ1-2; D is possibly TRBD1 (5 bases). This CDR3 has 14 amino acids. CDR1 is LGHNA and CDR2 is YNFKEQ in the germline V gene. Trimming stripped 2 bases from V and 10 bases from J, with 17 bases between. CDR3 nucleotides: TGTGCCAGCAGCCAATTCGGGGGACGGCCTGACTACACCTTC. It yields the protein CASSQFGGRPDYTF.

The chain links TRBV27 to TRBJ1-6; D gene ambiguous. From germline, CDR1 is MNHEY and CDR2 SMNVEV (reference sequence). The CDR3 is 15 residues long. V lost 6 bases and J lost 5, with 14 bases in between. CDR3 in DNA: TGTGCCAGCAGCCCCGCGGGGTTAGATAATTCACCCCTCCACTTT. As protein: CASSPAGLDNSPLHF.

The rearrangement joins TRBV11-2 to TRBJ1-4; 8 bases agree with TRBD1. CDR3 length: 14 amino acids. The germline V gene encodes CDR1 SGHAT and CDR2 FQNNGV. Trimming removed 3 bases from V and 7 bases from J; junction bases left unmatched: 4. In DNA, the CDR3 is TGTGCCAGCAGCTTTCAGGGGGCTCGTGAAAAACTGTTTTTT. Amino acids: CASSFQGAREKLFF.

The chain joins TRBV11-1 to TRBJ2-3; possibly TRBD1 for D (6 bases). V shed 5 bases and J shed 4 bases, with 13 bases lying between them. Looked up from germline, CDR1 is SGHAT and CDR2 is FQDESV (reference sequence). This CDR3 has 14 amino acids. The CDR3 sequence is CASSPHRVPDTQYF. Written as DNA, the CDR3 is TGTGCCAGCAGCCCCCACAGGGTCCCAGATACGCAGTATTTT.

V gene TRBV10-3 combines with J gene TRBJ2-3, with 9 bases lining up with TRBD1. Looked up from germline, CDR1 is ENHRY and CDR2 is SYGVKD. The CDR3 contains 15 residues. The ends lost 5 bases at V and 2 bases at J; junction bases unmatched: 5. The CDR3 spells CAISSGTGTTDTQYF. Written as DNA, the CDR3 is TGTGCCATCAGTTCCGGGACAGGGACCACAGATACGCAGTATTTT.

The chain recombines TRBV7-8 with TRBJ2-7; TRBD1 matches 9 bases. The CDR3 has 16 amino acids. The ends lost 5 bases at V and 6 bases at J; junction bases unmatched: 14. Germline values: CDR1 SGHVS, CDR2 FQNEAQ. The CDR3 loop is CASSRDSRDRAFEQYF. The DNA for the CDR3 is TGTGCCAGCAGCCGGGACTCCCGGGACAGGGCTTTCGAGCAGTACTTC. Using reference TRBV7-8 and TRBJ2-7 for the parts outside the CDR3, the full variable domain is GAGVSQSPRYKVAKRGQDVALRCDPISGHVSLFWYQQALGQGPEFLTYFQNEAQLDKSGLPSDRFFAERPEGSVSTLKIQRTQQEDSAVYLCASSRDSRDRAFEQYFGPGTRLTVT.

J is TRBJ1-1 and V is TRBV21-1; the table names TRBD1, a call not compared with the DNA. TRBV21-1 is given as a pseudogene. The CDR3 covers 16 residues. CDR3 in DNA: TGTGCCAGCAGCAGAGAACAGGGGGCGACGAACACTGAAGCTTTCTTT. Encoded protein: CASSREQGATNTEAFF.

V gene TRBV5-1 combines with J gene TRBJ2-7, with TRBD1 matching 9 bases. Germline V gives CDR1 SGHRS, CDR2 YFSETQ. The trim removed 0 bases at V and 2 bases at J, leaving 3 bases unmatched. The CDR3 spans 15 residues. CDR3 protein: CASSLAQGATYEQYF. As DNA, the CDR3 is TGCGCCAGCAGCTTGGCACAGGGGGCCACCTACGAGCAGTACTTC.

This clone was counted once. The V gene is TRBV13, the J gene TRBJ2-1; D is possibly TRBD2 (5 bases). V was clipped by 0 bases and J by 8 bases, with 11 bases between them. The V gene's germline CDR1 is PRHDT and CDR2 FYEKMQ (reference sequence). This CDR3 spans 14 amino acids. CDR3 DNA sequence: TGTGCCAGCAGCTTAGGGCGGGCGGGCTATGAGCAGTTCTTC. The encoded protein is CASSLGRAGYEQFF.

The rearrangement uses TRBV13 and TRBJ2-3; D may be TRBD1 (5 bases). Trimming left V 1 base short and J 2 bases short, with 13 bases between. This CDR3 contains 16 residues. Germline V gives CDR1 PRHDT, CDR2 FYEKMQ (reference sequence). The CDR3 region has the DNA TGTGCCAGCAGCTTAGACAGGAGTAAACTCACAGATACGCAGTATTTT. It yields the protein CASSLDRSKLTDTQYF.

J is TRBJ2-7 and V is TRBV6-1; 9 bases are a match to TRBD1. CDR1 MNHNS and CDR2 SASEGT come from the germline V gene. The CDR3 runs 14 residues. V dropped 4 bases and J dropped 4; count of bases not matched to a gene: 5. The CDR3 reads CASSVTGGRYEQYF. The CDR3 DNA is TGTGCCAGCAGTGTGACAGGGGGGAGGTACGAGCAGTACTTC.

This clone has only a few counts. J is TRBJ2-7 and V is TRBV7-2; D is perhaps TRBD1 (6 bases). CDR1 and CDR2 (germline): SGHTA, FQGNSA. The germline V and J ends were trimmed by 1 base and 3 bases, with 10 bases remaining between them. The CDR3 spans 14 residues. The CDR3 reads CASSLDRASYEQYF. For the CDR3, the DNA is TGTGCCAGCAGCTTAGACAGGGCGAGCTACGAGCAGTACTTC.